This T cell receptor beta chain was obtained from a study of shared clonotypes between healthy human individuals. Whole-study results and caveats: Among the subsets, naive ones generally showed larger estimated richness than memory ones.

Template for every sorted-subset replicate PCR totaled roughly 200 ng DNA, roughly 30,000 T cell genomes. Some clones are missing from TCRdb's copy, which holds only in-frame ones; the method was immunoSEQ multiplex PCR. Of about 2 million clones in the sample, about 95% were seen once. Germline V gives CDR1 SGHTS, CDR2 YDEGEE. This CDR3 has 15 residues. Trimming removed 0 bases from V and 1 base from J, with 10 bases in between. Cells designated naive CD8 were CD45RO-negative and were positively selected for CCR7, with terminally differentiated effector memory CD45RA+ cells excluded. Note on this clone: Its antigen remains unidentified.

This chain links TRBV5-8 with TRBJ2-5; the D gene is possibly TRBD1 (6 bases). This TCR came from a young man in good health. The sample taken for sequencing was naive CD8+ T cells sorted from blood. In DNA form, the CDR3 reads TGTGCCAGCAGCTTGGGTGGACAGTTCCAAGAGACCCAGTACTTC. The encoded protein is CASSLGGQFQETQYF.